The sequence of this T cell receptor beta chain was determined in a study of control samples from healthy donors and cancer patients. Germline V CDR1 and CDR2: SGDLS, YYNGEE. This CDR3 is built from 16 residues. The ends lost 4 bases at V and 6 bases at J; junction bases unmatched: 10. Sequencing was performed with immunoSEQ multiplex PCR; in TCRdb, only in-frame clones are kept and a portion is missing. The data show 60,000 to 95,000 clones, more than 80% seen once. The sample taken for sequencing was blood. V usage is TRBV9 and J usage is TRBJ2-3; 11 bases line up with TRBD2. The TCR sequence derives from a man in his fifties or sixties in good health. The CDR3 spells CASSRLLAGVGDTQYF. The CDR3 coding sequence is TGTGCCAGCAGCCGACTACTAGCGGGAGTAGGTGATACGCAGTATTTT.